The rows below give T cell receptor beta chains drawn from one sample of a study of HIV-infected children after antiretroviral therapy interruption. TCRdb reprocessed the 3' RACE reads with MiXCR, giving one entry per CDR3 protein. The sample has around 50,000 distinct CDR3 sequences, around 4.7% seen once. Sequences were derived from CD45RA+ CD4+ T cells from PBMCs, pooled from several time points, sampled from a donor given antiretroviral therapy, either interrupted or continuous. These receptors all come from a pool of human donors with HIV. Both conserved end residues are part of each CDR3. A D gene is named only where the DNA matches it firmly. Clone size is not always given. Where it is, it says once, few, many or a class for expanded clones.

cdr3_aa cdr3_nt v_call d_call j_call clone_size
CSARKPKDWVVETQYF TGCAGTGCGAGGAAGCCCAAGGACTGGGTGGTGGAGACCCAGTACTTC TRBV20-1 NA TRBJ2-5 many
CASSLGMGPNQPQHF TGTGCCAGCAGTCTCGGAATGGGGCCCAATCAGCCCCAGCATTTT TRBV12-3/TRBV12-4 NA TRBJ1-5 many
CASSLGDRATDTQYF TGCGCCAGCAGCTTGGGGGACAGGGCGACAGATACGCAGTATTTT TRBV5-1 TRBD1 TRBJ2-3 NA
CASALADTDTQYF TGTGCCAGCGCCCTAGCGGATACAGATACGCAGTATTTT TRBV2 TRBD2 TRBJ2-3 few
CASSSQGPITNEKLFF TGTGCCAGCAGCTCACAGGGGCCGATAACTAATGAAAAACTGTTTTTT TRBV7-2 TRBD1 TRBJ1-4 many
CASSGTASNQPQHF TGTGCCAGCAGTGGGACAGCTAGCAATCAGCCCCAGCATTTT TRBV28 TRBD1 TRBJ1-5 few
CSVAAGGVGYTF TGCAGCGTTGCCGCGGGTGGCGTTGGCTACACCTTC TRBV29-1 NA TRBJ1-2 many
CASSLQGGDGYGYTF TGTGCCAGCAGCCTCCAGGGGGGGGACGGCTATGGCTACACCTTC TRBV7-2 TRBD1 TRBJ1-2 medium-sized
CASSLGTGENTLYF TGTGCCAGCTCTCTCGGGACAGGGGAGAACACCTTGTACTTT TRBV13 TRBD1 TRBJ2-5 many
CAISEGQIASTDTQYF TGTGCCATCAGTGAGGGACAAATTGCTAGCACAGATACGCAGTATTTT TRBV10-3 NA TRBJ2-3 few
CAISATWTGELFF TGTGCCATCAGTGCTACTTGGACCGGGGAGCTGTTTTTT TRBV10-3 NA TRBJ2-2 many
CASSWDRESEAFF TGTGCCAGCAGCTGGGACAGGGAATCTGAAGCTTTCTTT TRBV7-2 TRBD1 TRBJ1-1 many
CSAPRQGGRELFF TGCAGTGCCCCCCGACAGGGGGGCCGGGAGCTGTTTTTT TRBV20-1 TRBD1 TRBJ2-2 many
CASSALMRGSEQFF TGTGCCAGCAGTGCATTGATGAGAGGAAGCGAGCAGTTCTTC TRBV2 NA TRBJ2-1 many
CASSFWDNSPLHF TGTGCCAGCAGTTTTTGGGACAATTCACCCCTCCACTTT TRBV12-3/TRBV12-4 NA TRBJ1-6 many
CATSRDTAQPQHF TGTGCCACCAGCAGAGACACAGCTCAGCCCCAGCATTTT TRBV15 NA TRBJ1-5 few
CASGPRHSYEQYF TGCGCCAGCGGACCGAGGCACTCCTACGAGCAGTACTTC TRBV5-1 NA TRBJ2-7 NA
CATLDSDTGELFF TGTGCCACCTTGGACTCCGACACCGGGGAGCTGTTTTTT TRBV6-1 NA TRBJ2-2 many
CASSPGRNIQYF TGTGCCAGCAGTCCAGGGCGGAACATTCAGTACTTC TRBV6-5 NA TRBJ2-4 many
CATSQDRAKETQYF TGTGCCACCAGCCAGGACAGGGCAAAAGAGACCCAGTACTTC TRBV15 TRBD1 TRBJ2-5 many
CSALGTGSNYGYTF TGCAGCGCGCTTGGGACAGGCTCTAACTATGGCTACACCTTC TRBV29-1 TRBD1 TRBJ1-2 many
CSASRQPNTEAFF TGCAGTGCCAGCCGACAGCCGAACACTGAAGCTTTTTTT TRBV20-1 NA TRBJ1-1 many
CSAEGGTGTEAFF TGCAGTGCTGAGGGGGGGACGGGCACTGAAGCTTTCTTT TRBV20-1 NA TRBJ1-1 NA
CASSQHRTAEQYF TGTGCCAGCAGCCAACACCGGACCGCCGAGCAGTACTTC TRBV4-2 NA TRBJ2-7 few
CASNQGPSTDTQYF TGTGCCAGCAACCAGGGCCCTAGCACAGATACGCAGTATTTT TRBV7-9 NA TRBJ2-3 many
CASSQEGLAKNIQYF TGTGCCAGCAGCCAAGAGGGGCTAGCCAAAAACATTCAGTACTTC TRBV3-1 NA TRBJ2-4 many
CASSPQAGAPYNEQFF TGTGCCAGCAGCCCCCAGGCCGGGGCCCCGTACAATGAGCAGTTCTTC TRBV9 NA TRBJ2-1 many
CASSLGPNNEQFF TGTGCCAGCAGCCTCGGACCGAACAATGAGCAGTTCTTC TRBV12-3/TRBV12-4 NA TRBJ2-1 many
CASSLPPGEKLFF TGTGCCAGCAGTCTGCCACCCGGCGAAAAACTGTTTTTT TRBV12-3/TRBV12-4 NA TRBJ1-4 few
CASSFSSLGDQPQHF TGTGCCAGCAGTTTTTCCTCCCTGGGCGATCAGCCCCAGCATTTT TRBV27 NA TRBJ1-5 NA
CASRGLSEGQPQHF TGTGCCTCAAGAGGGCTGTCAGAGGGTCAGCCCCAGCATTTT TRBV6-2/TRBV6-3 NA TRBJ1-5 many
CSVEEGVLAAFF TGCAGCGTTGAAGAGGGGGTTTTGGCAGCTTTCTTT TRBV29-1 NA TRBJ1-1 many
CASSGTGNQPQHF TGTGCCAGTAGCGGGACAGGCAATCAGCCCCAGCATTTT TRBV19 TRBD1 TRBJ1-5 many
CSVDSMSSYNEQFF TGCAGCGTTGATTCAATGAGCTCCTACAATGAGCAGTTCTTC TRBV29-1 NA TRBJ2-1 few
CASSLTGLTSFPTDTQYF TGTGCCAGCAGCCTGACGGGACTAACTTCCTTTCCCACAGATACGCAGTATTTT TRBV5-5 TRBD2 TRBJ2-3 many
CAISEGGYEQYF TGTGCCATCAGTGAGGGGGGGTACGAGCAGTACTTC TRBV10-3 NA TRBJ2-7 NA
CSAPAGGGGTEAFF TGCAGTGCCCCAGCAGGGGGGGGTGGCACTGAAGCTTTCTTT TRBV20-1 TRBD1 TRBJ1-1 many
CASSLDGTTDTQYF TGTGCCAGCAGCTTGGATGGGACAACAGATACGCAGTATTTT TRBV11-2 NA TRBJ2-3 many
CASSGGARGARGDEQFF TGCGCCAGCAGCGGTGGTGCGCGGGGGGCCCGGGGGGATGAGCAGTTCTTC TRBV5-1 TRBD2 TRBJ2-1 NA
CSASLQNTDTQYF TGCAGTGCTAGCCTTCAAAACACAGATACGCAGTATTTT TRBV20-1 NA TRBJ2-3 NA
CSARYRLEKLFF TGCAGTGCTAGGTACAGGCTAGAAAAACTGTTTTTT TRBV20-1 NA TRBJ1-4 many
CASTLQSMNTEAFF TGTGCCAGCACCCTACAGAGCATGAACACTGAAGCTTTCTTT TRBV6-1 NA TRBJ1-1 many
CASSFGRLTGKNIQYF TGTGCCAGCAGTTTTGGGCGGCTCACGGGCAAAAACATTCAGTACTTC TRBV12-3/TRBV12-4 NA TRBJ2-4 many
CATCAGPKGNQPQHF TGTGCCACCTGTGCTGGGCCAAAGGGCAATCAGCCCCAGCATTTT TRBV24-1 NA TRBJ1-5 many
CASSHLLANRYNEQFF TGCGCCAGCAGCCATCTACTAGCGAACCGCTACAATGAGCAGTTCTTC TRBV4-1 TRBD2 TRBJ2-1 medium-sized
CASSFRGTSYSTDTQYF TGTGCCAGCAGCTTCCGTGGGACATCATATAGCACAGATACGCAGTATTTT TRBV7-6 NA TRBJ2-3 many
CASSLTKADTEAFF TGTGCCAGCAGCCTAACGAAGGCAGACACTGAAGCTTTCTTT TRBV7-3 NA TRBJ1-1 many
CASSQIMNQPQHF TGTGCCAGCAGCCAGATAATGAATCAGCCCCAGCATTTT TRBV5-8 NA TRBJ1-5 many
CALAGTASYEQYF TGTGCCCTTGCCGGGACAGCCTCCTACGAGCAGTACTTC TRBV2 TRBD1 TRBJ2-7 many
CASSHSAGGYNEQFF TGTGCCAGCAGCCATAGTGCGGGGGGTTACAATGAGCAGTTCTTC TRBV3-1 TRBD2 TRBJ2-1 many
CASSPHWTVSGNTIYF TGTGCCAGCAGTCCACACTGGACAGTCTCTGGAAACACCATATATTTT TRBV28 NA TRBJ1-3 many
CASSPGDRVGEQYF TGTGCCAGCAGTCCGGGAGACAGGGTGGGCGAGCAGTACTTC TRBV28 NA TRBJ2-7 few
CASSLSGGRQETQYF TGTGCCAGCAGCTTAAGCGGGGGTAGGCAAGAGACCCAGTACTTC TRBV7-3 TRBD2 TRBJ2-5 many
CASSHGGEGEQFF TGTGCCAGCAGCCACGGGGGGGAGGGTGAGCAGTTCTTC TRBV3-1 TRBD2 TRBJ2-1 many
CAWSVAVISYNEQFF TGTGCCTGGAGTGTAGCGGTGATCTCCTACAATGAGCAGTTCTTC TRBV30 NA TRBJ2-1 many
CASSPDTQYF TGTGCCAGCAGCCCAGATACGCAGTATTTT TRBV2 NA TRBJ2-3 many
CASRTTSSVQFF TGTGCCAGCAGAACGACCTCTAGCGTACAGTTCTTC TRBV6-1 NA TRBJ2-1 few
CASSLPGPGQETQYF TGCGCCAGCAGCTTACCGGGACCCGGCCAAGAGACCCAGTACTTC TRBV5-1 NA TRBJ2-5 NA
CASLAGGGSYYNEQFF TGTGCCAGCTTGGCCGGGGGAGGATCGTACTACAATGAGCAGTTCTTC TRBV19 NA TRBJ2-1 many
CASTLPPGYEQYF TGTGCCAGCACCCTCCCCCCGGGCTACGAGCAGTACTTC TRBV12-3/TRBV12-4 NA TRBJ2-7 many